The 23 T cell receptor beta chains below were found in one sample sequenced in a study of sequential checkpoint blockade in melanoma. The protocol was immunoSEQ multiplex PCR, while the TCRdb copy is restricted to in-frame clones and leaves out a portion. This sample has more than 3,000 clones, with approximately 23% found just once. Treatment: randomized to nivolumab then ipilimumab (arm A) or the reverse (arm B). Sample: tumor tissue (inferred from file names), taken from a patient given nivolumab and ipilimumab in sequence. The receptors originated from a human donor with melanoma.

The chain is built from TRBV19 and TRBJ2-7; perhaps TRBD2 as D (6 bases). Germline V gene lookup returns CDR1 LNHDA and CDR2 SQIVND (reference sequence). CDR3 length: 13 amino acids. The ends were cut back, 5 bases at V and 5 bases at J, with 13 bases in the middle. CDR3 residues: CASSRRGVNEQYF. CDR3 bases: TGTGCCAGTAGTCGGAGGGGTGTAAACGAGCAGTACTTC.

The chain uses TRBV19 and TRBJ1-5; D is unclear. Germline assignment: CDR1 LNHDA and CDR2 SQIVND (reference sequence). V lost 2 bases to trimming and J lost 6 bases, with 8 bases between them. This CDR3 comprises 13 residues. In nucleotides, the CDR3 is TGTGCCAGTAGTATACGTGGGTTTCAGCCCCAGCATTTT. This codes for CASSIRGFQPQHF.

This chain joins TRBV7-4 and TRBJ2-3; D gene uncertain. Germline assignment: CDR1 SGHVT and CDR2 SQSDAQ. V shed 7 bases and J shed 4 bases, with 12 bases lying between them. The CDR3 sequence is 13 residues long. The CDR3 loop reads CASKDLAADTQYF. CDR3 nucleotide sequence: TGTGCCAGCAAGGACCTGGCAGCAGATACGCAGTATTTT.

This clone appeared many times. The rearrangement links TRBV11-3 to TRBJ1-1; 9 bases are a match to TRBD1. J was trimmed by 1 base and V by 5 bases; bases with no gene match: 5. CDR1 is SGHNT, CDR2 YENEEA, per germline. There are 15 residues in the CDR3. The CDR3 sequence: CASSASQGANTEAFF. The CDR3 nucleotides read TGTGCCAGCAGCGCTTCACAGGGGGCGAACACTGAAGCTTTCTTT.

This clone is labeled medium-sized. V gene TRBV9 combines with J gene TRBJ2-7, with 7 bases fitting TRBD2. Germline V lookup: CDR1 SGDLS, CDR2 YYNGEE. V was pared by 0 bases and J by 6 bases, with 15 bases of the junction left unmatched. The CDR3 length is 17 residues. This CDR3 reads CASSVGLSSGSGGEQYF. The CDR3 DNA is TGTGCCAGCAGCGTAGGACTGTCTAGCGGCTCCGGCGGCGAGCAGTACTTC.

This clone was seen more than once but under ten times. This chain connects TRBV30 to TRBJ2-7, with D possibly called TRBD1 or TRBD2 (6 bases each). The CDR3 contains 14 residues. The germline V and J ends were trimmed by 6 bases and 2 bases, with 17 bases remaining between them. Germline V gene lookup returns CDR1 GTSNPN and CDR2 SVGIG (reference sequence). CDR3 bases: TGTGCCTGCGAGGGGGGTAGCGGACCCTACGAGCAGTACTTC. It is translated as CACEGGSGPYEQYF.

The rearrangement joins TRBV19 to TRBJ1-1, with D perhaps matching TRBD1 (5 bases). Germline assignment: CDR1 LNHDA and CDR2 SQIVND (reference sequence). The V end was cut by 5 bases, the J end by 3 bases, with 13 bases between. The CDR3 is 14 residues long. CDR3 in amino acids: CASSFTGGDTEAFF. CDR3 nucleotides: TGTGCCAGTAGTTTCACAGGTGGGGACACTGAAGCTTTCTTT.

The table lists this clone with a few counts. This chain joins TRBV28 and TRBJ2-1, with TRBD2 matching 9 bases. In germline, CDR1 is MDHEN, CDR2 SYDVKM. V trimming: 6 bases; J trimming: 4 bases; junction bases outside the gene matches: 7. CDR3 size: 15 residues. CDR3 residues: CASRYSGRDYNEQFF. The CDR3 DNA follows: TGTGCCAGCAGGTATAGCGGGAGAGATTACAATGAGCAGTTCTTC.

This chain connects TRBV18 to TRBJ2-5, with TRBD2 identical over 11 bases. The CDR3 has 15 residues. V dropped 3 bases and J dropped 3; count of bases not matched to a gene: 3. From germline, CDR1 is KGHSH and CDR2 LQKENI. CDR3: CASSPPGLAEETQYF. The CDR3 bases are TGTGCCAGCTCACCGCCGGGACTAGCGGAAGAGACCCAGTACTTC.

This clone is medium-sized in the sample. The chain's CDR3 is CASSEGGRGSGNTIYF. CDR3 DNA sequence: TGTGCCAGCAGCGAGGGAGGACGAGGATCGGGAAACACCATATATTTT. V gene TRBV9 combines with J gene TRBJ1-3, with unresolved D. Germline CDR1 reads SGDLS; CDR2 reads YYNGEE. The V end lost 3 bases, the J end lost 4 bases, and 17 bases lay between the germline ends. The CDR3 consists of 16 residues.

The CDR3 is CASSSGGGPSRPGANVLTF. CDR3 nucleotide sequence: TGTGCCTCCTCGTCGGGAGGGGGTCCCTCTCGTCCTGGGGCCAACGTCCTGACTTTC. This chain connects TRBV19 to TRBJ2-6, with TRBD2 matching 8 bases. The V segment lost 11 bases and the J segment 2 bases; nucleotides outside the gene matches: 20. Looked up from germline, CDR1 is LNHDA and CDR2 is SQIVND (reference sequence). CDR3 length: 19 residues.

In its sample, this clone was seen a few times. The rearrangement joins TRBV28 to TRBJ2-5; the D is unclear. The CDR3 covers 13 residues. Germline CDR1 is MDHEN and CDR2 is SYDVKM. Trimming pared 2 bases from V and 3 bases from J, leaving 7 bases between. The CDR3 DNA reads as TGTGCCAGCAGTTTAGTTCATGAAGAGACCCAGTACTTC. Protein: CASSLVHEETQYF.

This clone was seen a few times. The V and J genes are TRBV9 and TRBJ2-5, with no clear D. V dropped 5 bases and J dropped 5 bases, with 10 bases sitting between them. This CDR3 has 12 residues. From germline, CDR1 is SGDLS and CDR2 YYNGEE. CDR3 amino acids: CASSAGTETQYF. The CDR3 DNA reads TGTGCCAGCAGTGCCGGAACGGAGACCCAGTACTTC.

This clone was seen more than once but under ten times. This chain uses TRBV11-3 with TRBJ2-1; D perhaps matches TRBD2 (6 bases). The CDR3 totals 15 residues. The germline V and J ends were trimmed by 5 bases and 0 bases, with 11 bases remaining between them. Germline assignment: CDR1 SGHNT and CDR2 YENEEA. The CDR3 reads CASSPGLASYNEQFF. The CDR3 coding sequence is TGTGCCAGCAGCCCGGGACTGGCCTCCTACAATGAGCAGTTCTTC.

Here the CDR3 reads CASSPPGPLNTYNEQFF. CDR3 DNA sequence: TGTGCCAGCTCACCACCTGGTCCGCTGAACACATACAATGAGCAGTTCTTC. The chain carries TRBV18 and TRBJ2-1; D is unresolved. Trimming shortened V by 0 bases and J by 4 bases, and 16 bases separated the two germline ends. The CDR3 is 17 residues long. Germline-derived CDR1 and CDR2 are KGHSH and LQKENI.

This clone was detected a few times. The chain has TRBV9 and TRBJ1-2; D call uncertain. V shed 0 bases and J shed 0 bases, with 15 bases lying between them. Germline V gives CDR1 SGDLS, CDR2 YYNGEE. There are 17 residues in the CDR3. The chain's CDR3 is CASSVGVTDLANYGYTF. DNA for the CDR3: TGTGCCAGCAGCGTAGGGGTCACAGACCTAGCTAACTATGGCTACACCTTC. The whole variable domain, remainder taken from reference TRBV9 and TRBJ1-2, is DSGVTQTPKHLITATGQRVTLRCSPRSGDLSVYWYQQSLDQGLQFLIQYYNGEERAKGNILERFSAQQFPDLHSELNLSSLELGDSALYFCASSVGVTDLANYGYTFGSGTRLTVV.

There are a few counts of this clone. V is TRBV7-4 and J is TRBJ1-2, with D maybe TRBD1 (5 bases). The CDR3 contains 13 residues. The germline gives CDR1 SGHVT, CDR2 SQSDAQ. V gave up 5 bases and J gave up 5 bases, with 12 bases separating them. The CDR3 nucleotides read TGTGCCAGCAGCCCAGGCCAGGGTTATGGCTACACCTTC. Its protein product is CASSPGQGYGYTF.

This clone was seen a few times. This CDR3 is CASSVVGSTGELFF. The CDR3, as DNA: TGTGCCAGCAGCGTAGTGGGCAGCACCGGGGAGCTGTTTTTT. The chain joins TRBV9 to TRBJ2-2; D remains unclear. V was trimmed by 0 bases and J by 4 bases, leaving 7 bases between them. CDR1 SGDLS and CDR2 YYNGEE come from the germline V gene. This CDR3 is built from 14 residues.

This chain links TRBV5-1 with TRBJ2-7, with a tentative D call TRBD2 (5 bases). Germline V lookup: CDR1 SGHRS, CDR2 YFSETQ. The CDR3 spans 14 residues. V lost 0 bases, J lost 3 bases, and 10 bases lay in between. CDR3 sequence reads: CASSLEAGDYEQYF. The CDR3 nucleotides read TGCGCCAGCAGCTTGGAGGCGGGCGACTACGAGCAGTACTTC.

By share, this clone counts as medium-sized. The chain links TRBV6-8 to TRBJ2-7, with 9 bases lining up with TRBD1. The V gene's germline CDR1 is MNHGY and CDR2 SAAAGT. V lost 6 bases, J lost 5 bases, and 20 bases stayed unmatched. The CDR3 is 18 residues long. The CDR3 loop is CASSLRGQGVTGGHEQYF. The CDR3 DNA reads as TGTGCCAGCAGCCTACGGGGACAGGGAGTAACGGGAGGTCACGAGCAGTACTTC.

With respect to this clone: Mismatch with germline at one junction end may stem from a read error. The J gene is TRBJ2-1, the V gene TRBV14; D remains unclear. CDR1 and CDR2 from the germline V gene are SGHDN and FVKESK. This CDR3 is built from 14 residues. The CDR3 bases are TGTGCCAGCAGCCAAGCCGGGTCCTTCAATGAGCAGTTCTTC. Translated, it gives CASSQAGSFNEQFF.

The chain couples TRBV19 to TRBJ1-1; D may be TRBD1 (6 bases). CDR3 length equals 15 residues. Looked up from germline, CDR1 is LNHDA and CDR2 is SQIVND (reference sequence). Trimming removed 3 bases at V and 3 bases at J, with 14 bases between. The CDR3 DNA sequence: TGTGCCAGTAGTATGAGGACAGATTGGGACACTGAAGCTTTCTTT. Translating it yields CASSMRTDWDTEAFF. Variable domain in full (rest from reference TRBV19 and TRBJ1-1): DGGITQSPKYLFRKEGQNVTLSCEQNLNHDAMYWYRQDPGQGLRLIYYSQIVNDFQKGDIAEGYSVSREKKESFPLTVTSAQKNPTAFYLCASSMRTDWDTEAFFGQGTRLTVV.

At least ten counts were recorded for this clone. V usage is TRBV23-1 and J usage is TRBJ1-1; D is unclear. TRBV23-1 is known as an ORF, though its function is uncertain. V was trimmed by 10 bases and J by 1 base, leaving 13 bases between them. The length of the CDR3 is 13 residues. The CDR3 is CATQKNTNTEAFF. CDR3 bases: TGCGCCACCCAAAAAAATACGAACACTGAAGCTTTCTTT.